This T cell receptor (beta chain) was sequenced for a study of blood T cell repertoires in COVID-19. Study in general: COVID-19 samples from acute and convalescent phases originated in the United States, Italy and Spain.

This CDR3 has 16 amino acids. V trimming: 2 bases; J trimming: 2 bases; junction bases outside the gene matches: 6. Germline-derived CDR1 and CDR2 are SGHTA and FQGNSA. Seattle patients were enrolled during active infection and followed longitudinally. Under the authors' procedure: Reference gene primer amplification gave nucleated cell count estimates. Profiling relied on immunoSEQ multiplex PCR, and the TCRdb table lists in-frame clones only, not all of them. Clonal size and the V and J genes are those of that table, whereas D and trimming came from the DNA. This table has some 240,000 clones, around 90% appearing once. This clone was counted a single time.

The sequenced sample consisted of peripheral blood. The receptor was derived from an older woman with COVID-19, enrolled during active disease. V gene TRBV7-2 combines with J gene TRBJ1-2; 9 positions match TRBD1. The CDR3 loop is CASSLNRGLINYGYTF. Written as DNA, the CDR3 is TGTGCCAGCAGCTTAAACAGGGGGCTCATCAACTATGGCTACACCTTC.